Detailed here is one T cell receptor beta chain. The authors' processing: Amplification from reference gene primers served as the basis for estimated nucleated cell counts. Assay: immunoSEQ multiplex PCR; the TCRdb copy retains only in-frame clones and omits some. D and trimming were read from the DNA, whereas the V and J calls and clone size are those reported in that table. The table has about 120,000 clones, around nine tenths seen once. The sample comes from a study of blood T cell repertoires in COVID-19. Study summary: T cells, B-cell-depleted T cells, or PBMCs supplied cDNA or gDNA.

The CDR3 covers 13 residues. Germline assignment: CDR1 SGHTA and CDR2 FQGTGA. Trimming took off 5 bases at V and 2 bases at J, with 9 bases between the two ends. This sequence joins TRBV7-3 and TRBJ1-1, with D possibly being TRBD1 (6 bases). The TCR sequence derives from a woman aged 80 or over with acute or convalescent COVID-19. The specimen sequenced was peripheral blood. CDR3: CASSPTGNTEAFF. The CDR3 DNA sequence: TGTGCCAGCAGCCCGACAGGAAACACTGAAGCTTTCTTT. The full variable domain, in which reference TRBV7-3 and TRBJ1-1 provide the parts outside the CDR3, is GAGVSQTPSNKVTEKGKYVELRCDPISGHTALYWYRQSLGQGPEFLIYFQGTGAADDSGLPNDRFFAVRPEGSVSTLKIQRTERGDSAVYLCASSPTGNTEAFFGQGTRLTVV.